The rows below give T cell receptor beta chains drawn from one sample of a study of cytomegalovirus exposure and HLA in healthy donors. The assay was immunoSEQ multiplex PCR, and TCRdb's table has in-frame clones only and misses some. Among fewer than 200,000 clones listed, around three quarters were seen once. Sample: PBMCs. The receptors were sampled from a middle-aged man in good health and CMV-seronegative. Each CDR3 is given with its conserved first and last residue. The D gene is left open where the match is weak. Clone size is given for some rows only: seen once, a few or many times, or a class if the clone is expanded.

cdr3_nt cdr3_aa clone_size j_call v_call cdr3_length d_call
TGTGCCACCAGCAGAGATCTGGGAAGGGGGTCGGGGGGCTACACCTTC CATSRDLGRGSGGYTF NA TRBJ1-2 TRBV15 16 NA
TGTGCTAGCAGCTTACGGTGGCTAGCGGGAGATCCAGATACGCAGTATTTT CASSLRWLAGDPDTQYF NA TRBJ2-3 TRBV7-7 17 TRBD2
TGTTCCAGCAGTCTCCTCTCTGGAAACACCATATATTTT CSSSLLSGNTIYF NA TRBJ1-3 TRBV7-9 13 NA
TGTGCCAGCAGCTGGGGAGGACTAGCGGGAGGGAAGGGGGAGCAGTACTTC CASSWGGLAGGKGEQYF NA TRBJ2-7 TRBV5-4 17 TRBD2
TGTGCCAGCAGCCGAACCTCCTTCGGGAAAACGAACACCGGGGAGCTGTTTTTT CASSRTSFGKTNTGELFF once TRBJ2-2 TRBV6-4 18 NA
TGTGCCAGCAGTTTTATCAATCAGCCCCAGCATTTT CASSFINQPQHF once TRBJ1-5 TRBV27 12 NA
TGTGCCACCACCGGGACAGGGGGCGGTTACAATGAGCAGTTCTTC CATTGTGGGYNEQFF few TRBJ2-1 TRBV10-3 15 TRBD1
TGCGCCAGCAGCCAAGAACTGGGCGGGAGTACTCTATCCTACGAGCAGTACTTC CASSQELGGSTLSYEQYF few TRBJ2-7 TRBV4-3 18 TRBD2
TGCGCCAGCAGCCAAGTAGCGGCTGTAAACATTCAGTACTTC CASSQVAAVNIQYF NA TRBJ2-4 TRBV4-1 14 NA
TGTGCCAGCTCACCTCAGCGGGATTCCTACGAGCAGTACTTC CASSPQRDSYEQYF NA TRBJ2-7 TRBV18 14 TRBD2
TGTGCCAGCAGCTTATATGCTAGCGGGTTTGATGGCTACAATGAGCAGTTCTTC CASSLYASGFDGYNEQFF NA TRBJ2-1 TRBV5-6 18 TRBD2
TGTGCCAGCAGCGTAGGCGGGGGCTGGGAGCAGTACTTC CASSVGGGWEQYF NA TRBJ2-7 TRBV9 13 NA
TGTGCCAGCAGTTTGACAGGGGACGAGCAGTACTTC CASSLTGDEQYF NA TRBJ2-7 TRBV6-1 12 TRBD1
TGTGCCACCAGCAGGAACCCCACTTCAAATCAGCCCCAGCATTTT CATSRNPTSNQPQHF NA TRBJ1-5 TRBV6-5 15 NA
TGTGCCAGCAGCTCCCAAATTGAAGCTTTCTTT CASSSQIEAFF NA TRBJ1-1 TRBV7-9 11 NA
TGTGCCTGGAGTAACGGAGGGGCCACCTACGAGCAGTACTTC CAWSNGGATYEQYF NA TRBJ2-7 TRBV30 14 NA
TGTGCCAGCAGTTCCCCCCAGGGGGTGAGGAACACTGAAGCTTTCTTT CASSSPQGVRNTEAFF NA TRBJ1-1 TRBV6-5 16 TRBD1
TGCAGCGTCACCCTGGGGGGACGATCGAACACCGGGGAGCTGTTTTTT CSVTLGGRSNTGELFF NA TRBJ2-2 TRBV29-1 16 NA
TGTGCCAGCAGTCTTCTAGCTGCCCGCGAGCAGTACTTC CASSLLAAREQYF NA TRBJ2-7 TRBV27 13 NA
TGTGCCAGCAGCGTAGTGAACAGGGGGTTCACTGAAGCTTTCTTT CASSVVNRGFTEAFF NA TRBJ1-1 TRBV9 15 TRBD1
TGTGCCAGCAGCACGACAGGGGTTCTGTCGGGTGCTTTCTTT CASSTTGVLSGAFF NA TRBJ1-1 TRBV7-9 14 TRBD1
TGTGCCAGCAGCCCTCCGGGACAGGGATTCTATGGCTACACCTTC CASSPPGQGFYGYTF NA TRBJ1-2 TRBV27 15 TRBD1
TGTGCCAGCAGCTTGGGGCCAGCTAACTATGGCTACACCTTC CASSLGPANYGYTF NA TRBJ1-2 TRBV5-8 14 NA
TGTGCAAGTCGCCTCGGACTAGCGGGACCCCTCCCAGCCAGGTATTTC CASRLGLAGPLPARYF few TRBJ2-7 TRBV12-2 16 NA
TGTGCCCCCGGGACTAGCGGGAGTCGTGAGCAGTTCTTC CAPGTSGSREQFF once TRBJ2-1 TRBV15 13 TRBD2
TGTGCCAGCAGCCGGGGGACAGGGGTACAGTTCTTC CASSRGTGVQFF NA TRBJ2-1 TRBV28 12 TRBD1
TGTGCCAGCAGCCAGACGACTAGCGCCCACTACGAGCAGTACTTC CASSQTTSAHYEQYF NA TRBJ2-7 TRBV14 15 TRBD2
TGTGCCAGCAGCCAACTTGATACGGGAGGGCCGTATGAGCAGTTCTTC CASSQLDTGGPYEQFF NA TRBJ2-1 TRBV14 16 TRBD2